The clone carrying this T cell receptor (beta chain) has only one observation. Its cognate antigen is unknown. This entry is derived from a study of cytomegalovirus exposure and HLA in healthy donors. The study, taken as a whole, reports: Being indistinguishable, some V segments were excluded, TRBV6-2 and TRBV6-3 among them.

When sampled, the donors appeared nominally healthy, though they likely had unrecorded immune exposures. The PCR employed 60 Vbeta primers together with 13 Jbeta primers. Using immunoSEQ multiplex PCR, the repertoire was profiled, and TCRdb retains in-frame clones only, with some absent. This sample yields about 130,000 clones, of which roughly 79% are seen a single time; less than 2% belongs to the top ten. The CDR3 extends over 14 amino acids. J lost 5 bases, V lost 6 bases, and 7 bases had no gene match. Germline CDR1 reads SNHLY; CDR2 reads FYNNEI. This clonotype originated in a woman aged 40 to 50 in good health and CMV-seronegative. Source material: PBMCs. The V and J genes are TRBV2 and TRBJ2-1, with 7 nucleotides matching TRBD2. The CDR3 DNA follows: TGTGCCAGCAGGCCTAGCGGACCAGACAATGAGCAGTTCTTC. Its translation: CASRPSGPDNEQFF. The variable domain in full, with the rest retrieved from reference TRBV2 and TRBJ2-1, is EPEVTQTPSHQVTQMGQEVILRCVPISNHLYFYWYRQILGQKVEFLVSFYNNEISEKSEIFDDQFSVERPDGSNFTLKIRSTKLEDSAMYFCASRPSGPDNEQFFGPGTRLTVL.